This TCR beta chain is from a study of cytomegalovirus exposure and HLA in healthy donors. Study observations and caveats: Indistinguishable V segments, including TRBV6-2 and TRBV6-3, were excluded. The authors enumerated some 160 TCR beta chains as linked to cytomegalovirus.

The study ran its PCR with 60 Vbeta and 13 Jbeta primers. Here immunoSEQ multiplex PCR was the method, and the copy in TCRdb shows in-frame clones only, minus some. This table has tens of thousands of clones, about two thirds appearing once. Details on this clone: Its specificity is unknown.

The CDR3 totals 14 residues. V dropped 5 bases and J dropped 2 bases, with 7 bases sitting between them. CDR1 is MNHNS, CDR2 SASEGT, per germline. This chain connects TRBV6-1 to TRBJ2-6; a possible D gene is TRBD1 (5 bases). The sequencing input was PBMCs. This clonotype was obtained from a woman between 40 and 55 years old in good health and CMV-seropositive. CDR3 sequence: CASSQGAGANVLTF. The CDR3 region has the DNA TGTGCCAGCAGTCAGGGTGCTGGGGCCAACGTCCTGACTTTC.